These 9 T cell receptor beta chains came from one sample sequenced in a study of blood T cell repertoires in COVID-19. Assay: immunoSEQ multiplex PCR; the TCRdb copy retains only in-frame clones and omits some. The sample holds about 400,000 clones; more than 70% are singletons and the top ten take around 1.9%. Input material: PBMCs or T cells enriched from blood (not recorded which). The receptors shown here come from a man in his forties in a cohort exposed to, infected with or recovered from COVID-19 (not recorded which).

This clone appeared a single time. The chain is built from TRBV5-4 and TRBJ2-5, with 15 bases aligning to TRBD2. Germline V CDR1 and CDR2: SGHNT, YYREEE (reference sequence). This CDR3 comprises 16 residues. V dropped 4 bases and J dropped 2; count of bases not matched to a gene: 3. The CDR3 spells CASSAGTSGRQETQYF. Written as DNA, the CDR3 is TGTGCCAGCAGCGCAGGGACTAGCGGGAGGCAAGAGACCCAGTACTTC. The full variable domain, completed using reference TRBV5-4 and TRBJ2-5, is ETGVTQSPTHLIKTRGQQVTLRCSSQSGHNTVSWYQQALGQGPQFIFQYYREEENGRGNFPPRFSGLQFPNYSSELNVNALELDDSALYLCASSAGTSGRQETQYFGPGTRLLVL.

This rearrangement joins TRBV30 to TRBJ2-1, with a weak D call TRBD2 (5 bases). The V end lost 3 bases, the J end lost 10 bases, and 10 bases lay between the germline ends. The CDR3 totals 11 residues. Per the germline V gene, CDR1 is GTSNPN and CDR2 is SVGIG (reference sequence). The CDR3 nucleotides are TGTGCCTGGAGGGAGGCTTTGGAGCAGTTCTTC. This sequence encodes CAWREALEQFF.

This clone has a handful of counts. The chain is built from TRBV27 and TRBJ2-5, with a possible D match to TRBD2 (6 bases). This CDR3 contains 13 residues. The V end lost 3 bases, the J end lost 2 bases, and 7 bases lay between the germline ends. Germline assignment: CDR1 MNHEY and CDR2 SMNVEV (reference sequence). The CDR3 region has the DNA TGTGCCAGCAGTTTCGGAGGGCAAGAGACCCAGTACTTC. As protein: CASSFGGQETQYF.

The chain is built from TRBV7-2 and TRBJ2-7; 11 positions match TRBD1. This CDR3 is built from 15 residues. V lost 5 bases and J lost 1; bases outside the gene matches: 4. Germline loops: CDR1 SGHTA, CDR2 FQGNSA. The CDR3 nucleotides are TGTGCCAGCAGCGTGGGACAGGGGGTATCCTACGAGCAGTACTTC. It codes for CASSVGQGVSYEQYF.

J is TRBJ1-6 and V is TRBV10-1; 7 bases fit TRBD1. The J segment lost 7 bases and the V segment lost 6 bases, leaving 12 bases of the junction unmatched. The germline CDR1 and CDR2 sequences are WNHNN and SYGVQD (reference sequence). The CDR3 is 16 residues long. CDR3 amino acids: CASSSETGSRNSPLHF. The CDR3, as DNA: TGCGCCAGCAGCTCGGAGACAGGGAGTCGGAATTCACCCCTCCACTTT.

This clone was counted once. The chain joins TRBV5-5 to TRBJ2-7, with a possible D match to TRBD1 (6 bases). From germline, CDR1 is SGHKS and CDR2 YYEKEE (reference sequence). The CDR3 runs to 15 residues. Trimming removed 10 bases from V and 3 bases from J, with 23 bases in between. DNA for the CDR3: TGTGCCGGTTCGAAGGGGGACGGAGGATTCTACGAGCAGTACTTC. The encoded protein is CAGSKGDGGFYEQYF.

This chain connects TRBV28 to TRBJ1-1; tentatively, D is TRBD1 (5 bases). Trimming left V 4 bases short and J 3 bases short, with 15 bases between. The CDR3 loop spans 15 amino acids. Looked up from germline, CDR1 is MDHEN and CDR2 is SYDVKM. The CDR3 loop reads CASSSLAGGYTEAFF. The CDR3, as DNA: TGTGCCAGCAGTTCCCTTGCCGGGGGGTACACTGAAGCTTTCTTT.

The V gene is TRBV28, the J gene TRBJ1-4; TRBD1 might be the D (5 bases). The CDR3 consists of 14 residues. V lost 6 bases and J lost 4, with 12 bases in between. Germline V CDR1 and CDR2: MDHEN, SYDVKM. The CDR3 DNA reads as TGTGCCAGCAGCCTCGGCGGGGGTAATGAAAAACTGTTTTTT. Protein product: CASSLGGGNEKLFF. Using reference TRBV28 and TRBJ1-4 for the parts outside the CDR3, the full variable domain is DVKVTQSSRYLVKRTGEKVFLECVQDMDHENMFWYRQDPGLGLRLIYFSYDVKMKEKGDIPEGYSVSREKKERFSLILESASTNQTSMYLCASSLGGGNEKLFFGSGTQLSVL.

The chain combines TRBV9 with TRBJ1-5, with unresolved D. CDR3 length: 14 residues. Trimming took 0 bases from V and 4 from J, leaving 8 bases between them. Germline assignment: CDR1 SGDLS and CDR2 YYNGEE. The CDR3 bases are TGTGCCAGCAGCGTAGGTCAGACTAATCAGCCCCAGCATTTT. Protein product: CASSVGQTNQPQHF. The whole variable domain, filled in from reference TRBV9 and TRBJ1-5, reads DSGVTQTPKHLITATGQRVTLRCSPRSGDLSVYWYQQSLDQGLQFLIQYYNGEERAKGNILERFSAQQFPDLHSELNLSSLELGDSALYFCASSVGQTNQPQHFGDGTRLSIL.